The sequence of this T cell receptor (beta chain) was determined in a study of blood T cell repertoires in COVID-19. Clones were read by immunoSEQ multiplex PCR, and TCRdb kept only the in-frame ones, dropping some. The sample carries 100,000 to 150,000 clones, about 85% recorded once. Germline V gene lookup returns CDR1 SGHRS and CDR2 YFSETQ. The trim removed 9 bases at V and 0 bases at J, leaving 13 bases unmatched. The CDR3 is 16 amino acids. The clonotype was recovered from a woman of 80 years or more with acute or convalescent COVID-19. The chain carries TRBV5-1 and TRBJ1-2; 8 positions match TRBD1. Specimen: peripheral blood. CDR3: CANLIWTGKANYGYTF. The CDR3 DNA reads as TGCGCCAACCTTATTTGGACAGGGAAAGCTAACTATGGCTACACCTTC.